These T cell receptor beta chains were read from a single sample in a study of T-cell reconstitution after alpha-beta-depleted transplantation in children. TCRdb redid the calling of the PCR reads with MiXCR, one entry per CDR3 protein. In the table there are around 100,000 distinct CDR3 sequences, under 13% of which are singletons. Sample: PBMCs, taken before TCRalphabeta/CD19-depleted stem cell transplant. The receptors shown here come from a boy aged 2 to 10 with acute lymphoblastic leukemia, due to receive a stem cell transplant. Each CDR3 is given with its conserved first and last residue. A D gene is named only where the DNA matches it firmly. The size field is filled for only some rows; it gives once, few, many or a size class.

TRBD1	-	TRBV3-1	TRBJ1-1	TGTGCCAGCAGCCCCTTCACAGGGGTGAACACTGAAGCTTTCTTT	CASSPFTGVNTEAFF
TRBD2	few	TRBV20-1	TRBJ2-1	TGCAGTGCTGGATCCCCCTGGACTAGAGGACGAAAATTCTCCTACAATGAGCAGTTCTTC	CSAGSPWTRGRKFSYNEQFF
-	few	TRBV5-1	TRBJ1-3	TGCGCCAGCAGCTTGGGACCGGTTTTGGCGGAGAGCTCTGGAAACACCATATATTTT	CASSLGPVLAESSGNTIYF
-	-	TRBV7-8	TRBJ1-1	TGTGCCAGCAGCTTAGGGAAAGCTAGCCTGGAAGCTTTCTTT	CASSLGKASLEAFF
-	few	TRBV5-1	TRBJ1-2	TGCGCCAGCAGCTTGGGACCGGACGGCCTCAACTATGGCTACACCTTC	CASSLGPDGLNYGYTF
-	-	TRBV30	TRBJ2-1	TGTGCCTGGAGTGCATGGGCATCAAATGAGCAGTTCTTC	CAWSAWASNEQFF
TRBD2	many	TRBV5-1	TRBJ2-1	TGCGCCAGCAGCTTGGTTTCTAGCGGAACCTACAATGAGCAGTTCTTC	CASSLVSSGTYNEQFF
-	many	TRBV27	TRBJ1-4	TGTGCCAGCAGTTTTGCAGGCATTAATGAAAAACTGTTTTTT	CASSFAGINEKLFF
TRBD2	-	TRBV2	TRBJ2-4	TGTGCCAGCAAAGGGGAGGGAAACATTCAGTACTTC	CASKGEGNIQYF
-	many	TRBV7-2	TRBJ1-4	TGTGCCAGCAGCTTAAAGGGCCGGGGGCGAGCTAATGAAAAACTGTTTTTT	CASSLKGRGRANEKLFF
-	many	TRBV20-1	TRBJ2-4	TGCAGTGCTAGAGATGGGCAGGGTCTAAACCAGTACTTC	CSARDGQGLNQYF
-	few	TRBV7-3	TRBJ1-1	TGTGCCAGCAGCCCCGACCCCCTTCCCACTGAAGCTTTCTTT	CASSPDPLPTEAFF
TRBD2	many	TRBV2	TRBJ2-7	TGTGCCAGCAGTGGGTCGGGACTAGCCCGGAGAGAGCAGTACTTC	CASSGSGLARREQYF
-	few	TRBV19	TRBJ1-1	TGTGCCAGTAGTATACGAGGGGGAACAGGGAACACTGAAGCTTTCTTT	CASSIRGGTGNTEAFF
TRBD1	few	TRBV7-9	TRBJ2-5	TGTGCCAGCAGTTCCGGACAGGCAGGGGCCCAGTACTTC	CASSSGQAGAQYF
TRBD2	-	TRBV7-2	TRBJ2-7	TGTGCCAGCAGCGTTAGCGGGAGGAGCGGTTACGAGCAGTACTTC	CASSVSGRSGYEQYF
TRBD2	-	TRBV6-1	TRBJ2-1	TGTGCCAGCAGTGAACTGACTAGCGGCTACAATGAGCAGTTCTTC	CASSELTSGYNEQFF
TRBD1	-	TRBV29-1	TRBJ2-2	TGCAGCGTTGAGGGGGTTGGGGACAGGAAATACGGGGAGCTGTTTTTT	CSVEGVGDRKYGELFF
TRBD1	few	TRBV30	TRBJ1-2	TGTGCCTGGAGGTTGACAGGGCAAGTCTATGGCTACACCTTC	CAWRLTGQVYGYTF
-	many	TRBV7-9	TRBJ2-7	TGTGCCAGCAGCCTGGAGGGGGGGGAGCAGTACTTC	CASSLEGGEQYF
-	few	TRBV3-1	TRBJ2-7	TGTGCCAGCAGCCAAGCTAGAGGCTCCAGGGTGGACGAGCAGTACTTC	CASSQARGSRVDEQYF
TRBD2	-	TRBV30	TRBJ2-7	TGTGCCGGCACGGGACTAGCCTACGAGCAGTACTTC	CAGTGLAYEQYF
-	-	TRBV4-2	TRBJ1-2	TGTGCCAGCAGCCAAGATTTAAAAGGGGATGGCTACACCTTC	CASSQDLKGDGYTF
-	few	TRBV21-1	TRBJ2-2	TGTGCCAGCAGCAGGGACAGAAACACCGGGGAGCTGTTTTTT	CASSRDRNTGELFF
TRBD2	-	TRBV28	TRBJ2-4	TGTGCCAGCTCCCCAGCGGGGGGGGCCAAAAACATTCAGTACTTC	CASSPAGGAKNIQYF
-	-	TRBV28	TRBJ1-2	TGTTCCAGCAGTTTACTTGCTACAGGGATTGGCTACACCTTC	CSSSLLATGIGYTF